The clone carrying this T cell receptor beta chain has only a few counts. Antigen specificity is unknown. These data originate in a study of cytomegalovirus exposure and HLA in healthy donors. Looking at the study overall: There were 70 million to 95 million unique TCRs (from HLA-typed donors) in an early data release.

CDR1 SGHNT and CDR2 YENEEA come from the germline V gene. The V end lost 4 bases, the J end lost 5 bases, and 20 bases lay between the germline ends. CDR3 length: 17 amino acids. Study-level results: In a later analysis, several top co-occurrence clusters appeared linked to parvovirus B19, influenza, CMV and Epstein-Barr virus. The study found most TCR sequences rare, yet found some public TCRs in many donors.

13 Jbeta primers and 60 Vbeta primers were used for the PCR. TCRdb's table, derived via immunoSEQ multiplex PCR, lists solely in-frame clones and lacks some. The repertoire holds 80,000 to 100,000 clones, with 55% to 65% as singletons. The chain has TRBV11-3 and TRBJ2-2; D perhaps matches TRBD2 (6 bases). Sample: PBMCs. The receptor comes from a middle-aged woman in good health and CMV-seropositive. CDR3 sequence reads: CASSSEGTSTVTGELFF. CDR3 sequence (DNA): TGTGCCAGCAGCTCGGAAGGGACTTCCACTGTTACCGGGGAGCTGTTTTTT.